This T cell receptor beta chain derives from a study of OX40 agonist ivuxolimab in advanced cancers. To note about this clone: Its antigen is not known.

Assay: immunoSEQ multiplex PCR; the TCRdb copy retains only in-frame clones and omits some. The table shows approximately 72,000 clones, with around 80% occurring only once. At cycle 4 day 1, cycle 7 day 1, and baseline, blood was sampled. Germline trimming cut 4 bases from V and 4 bases from J; bases unmatched to any gene: 0. The CDR3 runs 14 residues. Germline V gene lookup returns CDR1 SGHTA and CDR2 FQGTGA. General study findings and limits: Averaging showed that CD8+ T cells had more expanded clones than CD4+ did.

The sequences come from CD4+ or CD8+ T cells sorted from blood, collected in a trial of the OX40 agonist ivuxolimab. This receptor was taken from an adult with an advanced solid tumor such as melanoma, head and neck, liver or kidney cancer. The genes are TRBV7-3 and TRBJ2-3; 12 nucleotides agree with TRBD2. Written as DNA, the CDR3 is TGTGCCAGCAGCTCTAGCGGGAGGGCAGATACGCAGTATTTT. It yields the protein CASSSSGRADTQYF.